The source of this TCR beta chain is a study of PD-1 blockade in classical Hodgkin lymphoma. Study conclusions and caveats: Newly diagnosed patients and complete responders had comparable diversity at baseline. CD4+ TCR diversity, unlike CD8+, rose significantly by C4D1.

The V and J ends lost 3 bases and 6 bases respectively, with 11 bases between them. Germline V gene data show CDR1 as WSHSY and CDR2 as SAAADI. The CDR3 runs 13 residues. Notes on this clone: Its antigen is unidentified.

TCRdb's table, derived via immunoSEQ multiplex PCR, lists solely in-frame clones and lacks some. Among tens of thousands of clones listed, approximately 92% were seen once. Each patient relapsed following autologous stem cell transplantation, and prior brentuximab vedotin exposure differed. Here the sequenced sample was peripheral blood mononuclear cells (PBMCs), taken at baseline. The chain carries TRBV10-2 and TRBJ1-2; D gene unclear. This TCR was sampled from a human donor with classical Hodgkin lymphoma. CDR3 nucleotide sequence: TGCGCCAGCAGTGACGGACTTATGGATGGCTACACCTTC. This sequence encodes CASSDGLMDGYTF.